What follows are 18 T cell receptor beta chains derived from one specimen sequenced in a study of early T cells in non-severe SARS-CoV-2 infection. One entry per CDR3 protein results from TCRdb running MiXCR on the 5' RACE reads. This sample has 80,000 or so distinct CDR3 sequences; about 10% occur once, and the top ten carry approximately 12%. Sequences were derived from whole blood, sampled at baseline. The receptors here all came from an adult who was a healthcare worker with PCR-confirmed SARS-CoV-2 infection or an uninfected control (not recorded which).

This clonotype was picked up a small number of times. The CDR3 is CASSLTGTGKTGELFF. The CDR3 region has the DNA TGTGCCAGCTCACTAACCGGGACAGGCAAAACCGGGGAGCTGTTTTTT. The rearrangement links TRBV18 to TRBJ2-2; 8 bases map to TRBD1. With 4 bases clipped from V and 5 bases from J, the junction kept 9 bases outside the gene matches. This CDR3 contains 16 residues. In germline, CDR1 is KGHSH, CDR2 LQKENI.

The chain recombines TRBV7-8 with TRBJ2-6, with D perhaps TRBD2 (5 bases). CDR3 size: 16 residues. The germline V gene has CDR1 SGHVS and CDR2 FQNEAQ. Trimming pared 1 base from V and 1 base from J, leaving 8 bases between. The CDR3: CASSLGRGSGANVLTF. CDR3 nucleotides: TGTGCCAGCAGCTTAGGACGGGGATCTGGGGCCAACGTCCTGACTTTC. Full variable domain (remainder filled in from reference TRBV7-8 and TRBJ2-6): GAGVSQSPRYKVAKRGQDVALRCDPISGHVSLFWYQQALGQGPEFLTYFQNEAQLDKSGLPSDRFFAERPEGSVSTLKIQRTQQEDSAVYLCASSLGRGSGANVLTFGAGSRLTVL.

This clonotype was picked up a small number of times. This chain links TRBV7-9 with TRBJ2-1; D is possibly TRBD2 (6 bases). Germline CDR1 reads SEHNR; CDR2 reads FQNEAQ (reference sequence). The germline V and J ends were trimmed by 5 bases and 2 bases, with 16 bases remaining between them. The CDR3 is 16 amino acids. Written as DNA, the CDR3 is TGTGCCAGCAGCCCGTCCTTCCTAGCGCCCTACAATGAGCAGTTCTTC. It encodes CASSPSFLAPYNEQFF.

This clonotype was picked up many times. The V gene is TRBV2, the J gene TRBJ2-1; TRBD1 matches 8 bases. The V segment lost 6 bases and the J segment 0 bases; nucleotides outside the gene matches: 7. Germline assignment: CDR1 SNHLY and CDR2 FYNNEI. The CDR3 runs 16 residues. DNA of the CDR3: TGTGCCAGCAGCAGACAGGGGCCGAGCTCCTACAATGAGCAGTTCTTC. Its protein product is CASSRQGPSSYNEQFF. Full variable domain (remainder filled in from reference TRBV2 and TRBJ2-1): EPEVTQTPSHQVTQMGQEVILRCVPISNHLYFYWYRQILGQKVEFLVSFYNNEISEKSEIFDDQFSVERPDGSNFTLKIRSTKLEDSAMYFCASSRQGPSSYNEQFFGPGTRLTVL.

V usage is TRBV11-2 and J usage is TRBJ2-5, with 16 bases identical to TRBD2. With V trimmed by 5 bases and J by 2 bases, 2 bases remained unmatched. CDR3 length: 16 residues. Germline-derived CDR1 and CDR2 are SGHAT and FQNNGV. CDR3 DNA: TGTGCCAGCAGCCCGGGACTAGCGGGGGGGCAAGAGACCCAGTACTTC. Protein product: CASSPGLAGGQETQYF.

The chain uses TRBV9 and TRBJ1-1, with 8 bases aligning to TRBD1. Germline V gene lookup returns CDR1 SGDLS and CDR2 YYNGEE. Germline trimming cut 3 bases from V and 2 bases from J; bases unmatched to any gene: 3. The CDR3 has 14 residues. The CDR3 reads CASSAGQGNTEAFF. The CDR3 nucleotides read TGTGCCAGCAGCGCCGGACAGGGAAACACTGAAGCTTTCTTT. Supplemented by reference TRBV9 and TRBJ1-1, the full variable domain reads DSGVTQTPKHLITATGQRVTLRCSPRSGDLSVYWYQQSLDQGLQFLIQYYNGEERAKGNILERFSAQQFPDLHSELNLSSLELGDSALYFCASSAGQGNTEAFFGQGTRLTVV.

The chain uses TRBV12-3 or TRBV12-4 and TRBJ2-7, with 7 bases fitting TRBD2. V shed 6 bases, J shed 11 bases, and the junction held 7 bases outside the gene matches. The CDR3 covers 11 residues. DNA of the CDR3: TGTGCCAGCAGCGGGGGGAGCAGGGAGTACTTC. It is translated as CASSGGSREYF.

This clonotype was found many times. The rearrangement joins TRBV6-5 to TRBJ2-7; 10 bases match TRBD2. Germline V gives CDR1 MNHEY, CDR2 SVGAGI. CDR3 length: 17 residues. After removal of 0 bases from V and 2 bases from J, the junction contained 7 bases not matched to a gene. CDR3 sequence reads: CASSYSFNLAGAYEQYF. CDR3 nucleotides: TGTGCCAGCAGTTACTCTTTCAATCTAGCGGGGGCCTACGAGCAGTACTTC.

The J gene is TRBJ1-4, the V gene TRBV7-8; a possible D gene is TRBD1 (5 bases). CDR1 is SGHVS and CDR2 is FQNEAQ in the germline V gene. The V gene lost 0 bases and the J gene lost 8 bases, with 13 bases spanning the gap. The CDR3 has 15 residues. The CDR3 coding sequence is TGTGCCAGCAGCTTAGCTTGGGGGATTGGGGAAAAACTGTTTTTT. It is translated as CASSLAWGIGEKLFF.

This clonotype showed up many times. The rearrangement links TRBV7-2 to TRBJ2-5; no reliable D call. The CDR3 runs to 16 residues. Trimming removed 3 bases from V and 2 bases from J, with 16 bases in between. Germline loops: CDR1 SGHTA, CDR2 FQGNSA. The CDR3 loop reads CASSLSVSIAQETQYF. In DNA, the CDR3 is TGTGCCAGCAGCTTGTCGGTTAGCATCGCACAAGAGACCCAGTACTTC.

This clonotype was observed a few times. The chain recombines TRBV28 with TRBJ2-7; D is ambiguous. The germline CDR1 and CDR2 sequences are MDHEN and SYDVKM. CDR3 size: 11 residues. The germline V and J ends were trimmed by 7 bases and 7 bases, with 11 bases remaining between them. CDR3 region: CASTDVREQYF. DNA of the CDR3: TGTGCCAGCACAGACGTTAGGGAGCAGTACTTC.

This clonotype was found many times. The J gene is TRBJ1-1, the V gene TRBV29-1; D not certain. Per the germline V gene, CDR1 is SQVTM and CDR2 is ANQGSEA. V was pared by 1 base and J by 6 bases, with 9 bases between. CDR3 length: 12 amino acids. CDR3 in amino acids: CSVEVGRSEAFF. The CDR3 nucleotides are TGCAGCGTTGAAGTGGGCAGATCTGAAGCTTTCTTT.

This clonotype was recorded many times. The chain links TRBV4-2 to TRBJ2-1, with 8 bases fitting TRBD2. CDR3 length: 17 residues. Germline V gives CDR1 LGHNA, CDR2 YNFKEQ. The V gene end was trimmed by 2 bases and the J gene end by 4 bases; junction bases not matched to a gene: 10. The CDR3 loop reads CASSQSGGAERYNEQFF. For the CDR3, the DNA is TGTGCCAGCAGCCAATCCGGGGGGGCCGAGAGATACAATGAGCAGTTCTTC.

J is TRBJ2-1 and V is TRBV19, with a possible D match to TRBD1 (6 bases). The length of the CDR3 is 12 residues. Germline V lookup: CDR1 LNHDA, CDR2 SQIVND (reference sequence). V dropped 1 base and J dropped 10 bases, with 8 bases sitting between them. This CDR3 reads CASSIGGTEQFF. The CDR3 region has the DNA TGTGCCAGTAGTATAGGGGGGACAGAGCAGTTCTTC. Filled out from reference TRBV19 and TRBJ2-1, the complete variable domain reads DGGITQSPKYLFRKEGQNVTLSCEQNLNHDAMYWYRQDPGQGLRLIYYSQIVNDFQKGDIAEGYSVSREKKESFPLTVTSAQKNPTAFYLCASSIGGTEQFFGPGTRLTVL.

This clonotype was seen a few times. CDR3 nucleotide sequence: TGTGCCAGCCTTTCGGGGGGGGATGGGACAGATACGCAGTATTTT. Translation: CASLSGGDGTDTQYF. The chain uses TRBV28 and TRBJ2-3; 8 bases agree with TRBD2. Trimming cost V 8 bases and J 3 bases; bases outside gene matches: 10. Per the germline V gene, CDR1 is MDHEN and CDR2 is SYDVKM. There are 15 residues in the CDR3.

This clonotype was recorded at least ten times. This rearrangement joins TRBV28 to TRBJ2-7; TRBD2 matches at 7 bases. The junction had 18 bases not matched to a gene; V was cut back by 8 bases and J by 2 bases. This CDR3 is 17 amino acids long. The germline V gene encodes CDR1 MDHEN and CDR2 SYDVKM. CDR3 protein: CASDGRSRVRSTYEQYF. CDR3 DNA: TGTGCCAGCGACGGGAGGTCGAGGGTTCGAAGCACCTACGAGCAGTACTTC. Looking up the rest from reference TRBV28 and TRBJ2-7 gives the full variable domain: DVKVTQSSRYLVKRTGEKVFLECVQDMDHENMFWYRQDPGLGLRLIYFSYDVKMKEKGDIPEGYSVSREKKERFSLILESASTNQTSMYLCASDGRSRVRSTYEQYFGPGTRLTVT.

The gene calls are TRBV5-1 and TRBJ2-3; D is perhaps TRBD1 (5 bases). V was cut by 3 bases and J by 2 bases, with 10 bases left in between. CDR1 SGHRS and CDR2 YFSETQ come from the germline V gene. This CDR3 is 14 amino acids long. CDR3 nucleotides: TGCGCCAGCAGCTGGCAGGGTTCCACAGATACGCAGTATTTT. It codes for CASSWQGSTDTQYF.

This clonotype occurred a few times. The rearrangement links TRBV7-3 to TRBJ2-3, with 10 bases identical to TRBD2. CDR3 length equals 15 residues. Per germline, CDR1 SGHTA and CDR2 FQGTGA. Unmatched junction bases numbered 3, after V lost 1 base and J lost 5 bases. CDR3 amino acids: CASSLMGLALDTQYF. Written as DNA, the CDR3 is TGTGCCAGCAGCTTAATGGGACTAGCGTTAGATACGCAGTATTTT.